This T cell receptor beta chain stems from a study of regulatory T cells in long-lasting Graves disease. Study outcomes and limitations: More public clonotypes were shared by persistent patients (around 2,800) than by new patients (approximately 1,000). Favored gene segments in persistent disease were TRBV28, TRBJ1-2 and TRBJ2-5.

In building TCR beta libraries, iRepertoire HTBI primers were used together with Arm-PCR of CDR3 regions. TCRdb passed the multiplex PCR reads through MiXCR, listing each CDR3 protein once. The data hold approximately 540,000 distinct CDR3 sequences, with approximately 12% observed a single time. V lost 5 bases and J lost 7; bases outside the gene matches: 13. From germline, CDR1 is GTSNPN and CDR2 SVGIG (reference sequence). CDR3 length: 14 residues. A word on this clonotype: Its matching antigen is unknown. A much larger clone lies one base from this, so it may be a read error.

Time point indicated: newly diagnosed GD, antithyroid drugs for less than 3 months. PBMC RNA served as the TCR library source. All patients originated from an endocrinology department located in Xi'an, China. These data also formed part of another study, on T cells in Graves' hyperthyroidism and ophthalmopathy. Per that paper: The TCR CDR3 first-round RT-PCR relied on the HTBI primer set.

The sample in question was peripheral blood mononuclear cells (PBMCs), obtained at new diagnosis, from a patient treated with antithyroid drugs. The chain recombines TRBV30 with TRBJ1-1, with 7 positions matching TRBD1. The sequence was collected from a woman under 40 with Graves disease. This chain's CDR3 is CAWGVRTGGGEAFF. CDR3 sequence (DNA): TGTGCCTGGGGGGTTCGGACAGGCGGGGGTGAAGCTTTCTTT.